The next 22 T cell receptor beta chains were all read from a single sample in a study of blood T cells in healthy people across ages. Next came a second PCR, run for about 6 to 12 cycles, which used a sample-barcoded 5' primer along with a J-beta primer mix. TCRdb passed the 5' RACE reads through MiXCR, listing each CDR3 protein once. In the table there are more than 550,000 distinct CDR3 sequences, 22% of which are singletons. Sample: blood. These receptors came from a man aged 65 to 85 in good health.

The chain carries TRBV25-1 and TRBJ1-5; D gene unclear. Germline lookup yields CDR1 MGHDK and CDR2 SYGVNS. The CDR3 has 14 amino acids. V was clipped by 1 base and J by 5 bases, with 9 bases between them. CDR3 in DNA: TGTGCCAGCAGTGAATTGGCGGACTATCAGCCCCAGCATTTT. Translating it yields CASSELADYQPQHF.

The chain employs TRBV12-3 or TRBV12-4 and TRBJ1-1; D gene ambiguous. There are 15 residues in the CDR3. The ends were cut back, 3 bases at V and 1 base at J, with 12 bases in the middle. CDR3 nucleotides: TGTGCCAGCAGTTTTTCCGGGATAGGGAACACTGAAGCTTTCTTT. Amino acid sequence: CASSFSGIGNTEAFF.

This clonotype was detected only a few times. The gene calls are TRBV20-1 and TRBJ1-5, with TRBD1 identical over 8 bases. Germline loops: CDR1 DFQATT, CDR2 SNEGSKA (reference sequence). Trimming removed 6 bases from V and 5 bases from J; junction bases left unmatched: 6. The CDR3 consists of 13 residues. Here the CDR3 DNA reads TGCAGTGCCAGGACAGGGACTGATCAGCCCCAGCATTTT. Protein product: CSARTGTDQPQHF.

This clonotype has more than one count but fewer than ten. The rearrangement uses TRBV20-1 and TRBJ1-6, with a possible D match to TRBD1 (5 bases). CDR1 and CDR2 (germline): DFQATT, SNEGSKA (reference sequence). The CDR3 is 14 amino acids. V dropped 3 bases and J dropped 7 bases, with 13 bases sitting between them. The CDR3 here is CSASLKRGNSPLHF. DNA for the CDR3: TGCAGTGCTAGTCTGAAGAGGGGAAATTCACCCCTCCACTTT.

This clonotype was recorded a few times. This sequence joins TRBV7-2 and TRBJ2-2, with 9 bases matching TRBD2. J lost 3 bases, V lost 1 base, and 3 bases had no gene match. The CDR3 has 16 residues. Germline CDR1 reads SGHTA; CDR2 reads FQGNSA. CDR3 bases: TGTGCCAGCAGCTTAGGCGGGAGGGCGGACACCGGGGAGCTGTTTTTT. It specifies CASSLGGRADTGELFF.

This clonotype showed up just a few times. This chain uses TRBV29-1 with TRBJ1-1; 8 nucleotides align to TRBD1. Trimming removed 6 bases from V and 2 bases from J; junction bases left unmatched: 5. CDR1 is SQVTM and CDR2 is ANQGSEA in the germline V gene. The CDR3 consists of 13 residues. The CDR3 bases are TGCAGCGTGGGGGACAGGATAAACACTGAAGCTTTCTTT. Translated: CSVGDRINTEAFF.

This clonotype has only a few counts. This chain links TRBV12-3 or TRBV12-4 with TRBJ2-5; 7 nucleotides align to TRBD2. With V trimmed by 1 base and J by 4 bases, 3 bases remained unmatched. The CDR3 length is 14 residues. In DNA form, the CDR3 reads TGTGCCAGCAGTTTAGAAGCGGGGCCAGAGACCCAGTACTTC. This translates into CASSLEAGPETQYF.

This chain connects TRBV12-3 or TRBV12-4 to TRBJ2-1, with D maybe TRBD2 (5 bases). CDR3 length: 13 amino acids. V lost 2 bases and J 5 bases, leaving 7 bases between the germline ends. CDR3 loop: CASSLLANNEQFF. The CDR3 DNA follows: TGTGCCAGCAGTTTACTAGCAAACAATGAGCAGTTCTTC.

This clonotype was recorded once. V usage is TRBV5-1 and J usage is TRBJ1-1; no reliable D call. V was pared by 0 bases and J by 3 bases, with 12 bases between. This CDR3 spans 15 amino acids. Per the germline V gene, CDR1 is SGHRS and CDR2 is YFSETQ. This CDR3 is CASSLDSGMDTEAFF. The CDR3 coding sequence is TGCGCCAGCAGCTTGGATTCTGGGATGGACACTGAAGCTTTCTTT.

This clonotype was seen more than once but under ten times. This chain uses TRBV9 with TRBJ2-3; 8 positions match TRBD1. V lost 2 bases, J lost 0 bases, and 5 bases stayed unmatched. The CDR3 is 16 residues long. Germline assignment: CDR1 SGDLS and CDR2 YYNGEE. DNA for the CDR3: TGTGCCAGCAGCGTTGGGACAGGACATAGCACAGATACGCAGTATTTT. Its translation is CASSVGTGHSTDTQYF.

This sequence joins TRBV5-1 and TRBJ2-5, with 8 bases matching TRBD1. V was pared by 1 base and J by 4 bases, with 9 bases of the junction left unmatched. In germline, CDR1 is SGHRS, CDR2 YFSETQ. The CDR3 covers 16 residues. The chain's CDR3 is CASSLITGGNRETQYF. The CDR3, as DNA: TGCGCCAGCAGCTTGATCACAGGGGGAAATCGAGAGACCCAGTACTTC.

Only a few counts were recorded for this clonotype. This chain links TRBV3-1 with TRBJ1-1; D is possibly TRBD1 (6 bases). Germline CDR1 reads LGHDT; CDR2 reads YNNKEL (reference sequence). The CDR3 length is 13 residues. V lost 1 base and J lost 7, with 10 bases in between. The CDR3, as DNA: TGTGCCAGCAGCCAAGGGGGGGCTGTTGAAGCTTTCTTT. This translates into CASSQGGAVEAFF.

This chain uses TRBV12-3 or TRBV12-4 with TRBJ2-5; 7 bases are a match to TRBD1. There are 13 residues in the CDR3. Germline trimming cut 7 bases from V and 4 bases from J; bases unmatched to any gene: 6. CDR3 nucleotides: TGTGCCAGCATCATGAGGGGGCGAGAGACCCAGTACTTC. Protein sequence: CASIMRGRETQYF.

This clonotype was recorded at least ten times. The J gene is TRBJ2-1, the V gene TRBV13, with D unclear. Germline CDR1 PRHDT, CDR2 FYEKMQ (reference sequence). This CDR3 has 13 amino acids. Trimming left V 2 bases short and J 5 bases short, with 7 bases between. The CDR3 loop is CASSLSTDNEQFF. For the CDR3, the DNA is TGTGCCAGCAGCTTATCCACGGACAATGAGCAGTTCTTC.

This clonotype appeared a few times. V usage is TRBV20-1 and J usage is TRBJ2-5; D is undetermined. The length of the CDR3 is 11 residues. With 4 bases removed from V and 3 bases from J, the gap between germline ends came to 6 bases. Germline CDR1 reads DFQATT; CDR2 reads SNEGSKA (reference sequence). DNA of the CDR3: TGCAGTGCTATCCCGAAAGAGACCCAGTACTTC. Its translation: CSAIPKETQYF.

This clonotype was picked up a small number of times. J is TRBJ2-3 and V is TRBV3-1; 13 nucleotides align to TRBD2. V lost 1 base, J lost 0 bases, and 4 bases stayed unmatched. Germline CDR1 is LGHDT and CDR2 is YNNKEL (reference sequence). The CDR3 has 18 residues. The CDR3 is CASSQVGTSGTSTDTQYF. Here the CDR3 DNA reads TGTGCCAGCAGCCAAGTTGGGACTAGCGGGACTAGCACAGATACGCAGTATTTT.

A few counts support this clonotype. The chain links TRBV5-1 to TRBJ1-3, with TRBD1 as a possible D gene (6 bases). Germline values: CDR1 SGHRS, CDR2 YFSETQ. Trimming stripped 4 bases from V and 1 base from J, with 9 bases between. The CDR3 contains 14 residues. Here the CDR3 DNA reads TGCGCCAGCAGCATCGGACAGTCTGGAAACACCATATATTTT. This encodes CASSIGQSGNTIYF.

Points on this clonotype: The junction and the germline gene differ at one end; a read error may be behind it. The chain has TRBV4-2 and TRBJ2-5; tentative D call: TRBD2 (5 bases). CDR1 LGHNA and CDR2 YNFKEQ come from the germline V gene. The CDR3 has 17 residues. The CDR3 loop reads CASSQDRVGSGQEAQYF. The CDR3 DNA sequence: TGTGCCAGCAGCCAAGATAGGGTGGGGAGCGGTCAAGAGGCCCAGTACTTC.

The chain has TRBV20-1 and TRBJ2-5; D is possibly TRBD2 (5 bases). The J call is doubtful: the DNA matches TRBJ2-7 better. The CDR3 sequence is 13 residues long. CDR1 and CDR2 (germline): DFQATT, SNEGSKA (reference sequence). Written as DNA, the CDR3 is TGCAGTGCTTTGGTAACTAGTAATGACGAGCAGTACTTC. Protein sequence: CSALVTSNDEQYF.

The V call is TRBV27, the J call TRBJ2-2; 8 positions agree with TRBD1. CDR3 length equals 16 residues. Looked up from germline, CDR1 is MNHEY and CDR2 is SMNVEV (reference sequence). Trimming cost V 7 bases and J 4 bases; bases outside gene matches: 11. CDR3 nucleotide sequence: TGTGCCAGCACCCTCGGACAGGGCTGGGGCACCGGGGAGCTGTTTTTT. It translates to CASTLGQGWGTGELFF.

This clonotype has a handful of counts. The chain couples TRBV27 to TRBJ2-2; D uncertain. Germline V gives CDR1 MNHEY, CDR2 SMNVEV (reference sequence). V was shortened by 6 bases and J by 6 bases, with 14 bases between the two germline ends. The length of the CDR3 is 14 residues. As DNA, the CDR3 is TGTGCCAGCAGATCTCGGTTGAAGGCCGGGGAGCTGTTTTTT. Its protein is CASRSRLKAGELFF.

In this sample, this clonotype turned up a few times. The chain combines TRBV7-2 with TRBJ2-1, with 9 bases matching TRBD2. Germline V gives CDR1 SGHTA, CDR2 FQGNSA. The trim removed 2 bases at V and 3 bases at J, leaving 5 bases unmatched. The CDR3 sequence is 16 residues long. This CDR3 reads CASSLRASGVYNEQFF. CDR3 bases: TGTGCCAGCAGCTTAAGGGCTAGCGGGGTCTACAATGAGCAGTTCTTC.